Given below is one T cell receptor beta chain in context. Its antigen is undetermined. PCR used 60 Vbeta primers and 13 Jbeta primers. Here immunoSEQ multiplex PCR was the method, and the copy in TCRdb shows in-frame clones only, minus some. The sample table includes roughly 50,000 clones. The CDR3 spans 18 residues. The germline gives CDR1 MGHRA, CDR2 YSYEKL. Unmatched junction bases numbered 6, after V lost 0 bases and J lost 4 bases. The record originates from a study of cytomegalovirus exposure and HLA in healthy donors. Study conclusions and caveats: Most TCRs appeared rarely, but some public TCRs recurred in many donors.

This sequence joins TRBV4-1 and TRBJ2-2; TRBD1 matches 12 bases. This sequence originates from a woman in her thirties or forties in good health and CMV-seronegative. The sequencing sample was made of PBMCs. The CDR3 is CASSQDRGTGGGTGELFF. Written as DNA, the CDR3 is TGCGCCAGCAGCCAAGATCGCGGGACAGGGGGCGGCACCGGGGAGCTGTTTTTT.